A single T cell receptor (beta chain) is shown here with its context. There is no known antigen for this receptor. No much larger clone exists at a distance of one base, and base qualities are not known. The data derive from a study of graft-versus-host responses after intestinal transplantation (dated by TCRdb to the early 2020s). Study-wide context: The transplants that recipients received were multivisceral, liver-intestinal, or isolated intestinal. Samples from three later patients were sequenced in-house on an Illumina MiSeq with MiXCR processing rather than by the commercial service. Donor T cell macrochimerism was defined as a peak of at least 4% donor T cells among recipient peripheral blood mononuclear cells. Graft-versus-host and host-versus-graft alloreactive T cell clones were tracked in the graft, circulation and bone marrow after intestinal transplantation using bulk TCR-beta CDR3 sequencing. All recipients received anti-thymocyte globulin induction followed by maintenance tacrolimus and steroids for around three years. A cohort of fewer than 25 intestinal transplant recipients, including one retransplant, was enrolled, and a few patients lacking pretransplant specimens were excluded. To identify alloreactive clones, pre-transplant mixed lymphocyte reaction products were sequenced and compared with unstimulated pre-transplant donor and recipient T cells.

Reading the label with the study, this specimen's time point is: cells obtained before transplantation from donor or recipient. CD3+CD4+ and CD3+CD8+ populations were FACS-sorted from unstimulated pre-transplant donor and recipient cells taken from spleen or lymph nodes. Libraries were prepared through the immunoSEQ multiplex PCR assay. For most patients, genomic DNA was isolated with the Qiagen DNeasy Blood and Tissue Kit and sent frozen to Adaptive Biotechnologies for TCR sequencing. For most patients, genomic DNA was subjected to high-throughput TCR-beta CDR3 sequencing by Adaptive Biotechnologies. In the original analysis: TCR sequencing data were retrieved from Adaptive's ImmunoSEQ software for 18 patients, whereas a few other patients were processed with MiXCR and VDJtools. CD4 versus CD8 sorting errors were corrected by removing sequences found in both subsets at a frequency ratio below 5:1. CDR3 nucleotide sequences shared between donor and recipient were removed because the origin of such sequences could not be assigned. At least 2-fold expansion over unstimulated cells and a minimum CFSE-low frequency of 0.002% (template counts) or 0.001% (read counts) were required for clones to be classified as alloreactive. A clone was considered mappable if detected in the sequenced pre-transplant spleen, lymph node, or MLR CFSE-low populations of the donor or recipient. The cumulative frequency of alloreactive clones was calculated as a percentage of all sequences, weighted by copy number. Imported from immuneACCESS, the table was reduced by TCRdb to in-frame sequences with V and J called. These copies leave out some clones; in studies compared against another copy, an unresolved V gene accounts for under half, and the cause of the remainder is not known. V and J calls and clone size come straight from that table; D and trimming were deduced from the DNA. The sample table lists over 75,000 clones, approximately 88% of them with a count of one. The ten largest make up around 0.35% of the sample.

Beyond this particular receptor, the publication reports: In the allografts of patients with donor T cell macrochimerism, GvH to HvG T cell clonal ratios were high. Conclusions were limited by the relatively low number and heterogeneity of intestinal transplant patients. Early after transplant, peak levels of circulating GvH clones were associated with declines in HvG clones. GvH clones were found in recipient bone marrow, and some of the GvH clones appeared earlier in ileal mucosa or blood, which is consistent with an intestinal mucosal origin.

The germline V gene encodes CDR1 MDHEN and CDR2 SYDVKM. The CDR3, from cysteine to phenylalanine, totals 13 residues. The retained sequence is limited to the CDR3, 39 bases, with the frame set at the first base. Trimming removed 5 bases from V and 4 bases from J; the gene matches leave 3 bases unexplained. This chain is built from TRBV28 and TRBJ1-2, and 8 bases in between align with TRBD1. The sequences come from unstimulated CD4+ T cells sorted from spleen or lymph node cells, collected before intestinal transplant. This receptor was identified in a human donor who received an intestinal transplant. The CDR3 loop reads CASSTGGLYGYTF. Read as DNA, the sequence is TGTGCCAGCAGTACAGGGGGGCTCTATGGCTACACCTTC.